This is a list of T cell receptor beta chains from one sample in a study of Graves' ophthalmopathy and Graves' hyperthyroidism. One entry per CDR3 protein results from TCRdb running MiXCR on the multiplex PCR reads. Of around 400,000 distinct CDR3 sequences listed, about 18% are singletons. Sequenced input: peripheral blood. Receptors originate from a woman under 30 with Graves' ophthalmopathy. The CDR3 runs from the conserved cysteine through the conserved F or W. The order of the fields is D gene, V gene, J gene, clone size, CDR3 length, CDR3 protein, CDR3 DNA. A D gene is named only where the DNA matches it firmly. Not all rows give a size; the values are once, few, many and, for expanded clones, a class.

D: NA
V: TRBV6-5
J: TRBJ2-5
size: many
length: 16
CDR3: CASSSVFTGGGETQYF
DNA: TGTGCCAGCAGTTCTGTCTTTACAGGCGGAGGGGAGACCCAGTACTTC

D: NA
V: TRBV19
J: TRBJ1-5
size: many
length: 18
CDR3: CASSFGQFVPYSNQPQHF
DNA: TGTGCCAGTAGTTTCGGACAGTTCGTACCGTATAGCAATCAGCCCCAGCATTTT

D: NA
V: TRBV6-2/TRBV6-3
J: TRBJ1-5
size: many
length: 13
CDR3: CASSYFGDQPQHF
DNA: TGTGCCAGCAGTTACTTTGGGGATCAGCCCCAGCATTTT

D: TRBD1
V: TRBV10-3
J: TRBJ1-1
size: many
length: 15
CDR3: CAISEGAGGGTEAFF
DNA: TGTGCCATCAGTGAAGGGGCAGGGGGTGGTACTGAAGCTTTCTTT

D: NA
V: TRBV7-3
J: TRBJ2-2
size: NA
length: 17
CDR3: CASSTPGGSTNTGELFF
DNA: TGTGCCAGCAGCACTCCCGGCGGGTCCACCAACACCGGGGAGCTGTTTTTT

D: TRBD2
V: TRBV5-1
J: TRBJ2-7
size: NA
length: 15
CDR3: CASSSTSGPSYEQYF
DNA: TGCGCCAGCAGCTCCACTAGCGGGCCCTCCTACGAGCAGTACTTC

D: TRBD1
V: TRBV6-2/TRBV6-3
J: TRBJ2-7
size: many
length: 16
CDR3: CASTSSRDRGHYEQYF
DNA: TGTGCCAGCACCTCCAGCAGGGACAGGGGGCACTACGAGCAGTACTTC

D: TRBD1
V: TRBV10-3
J: TRBJ2-7
size: many
length: 13
CDR3: CAIRSDRTGEQYF
DNA: TGTGCCATCAGATCGGACAGGACGGGGGAGCAGTACTTC

D: TRBD1
V: TRBV30
J: TRBJ1-5
size: many
length: 16
CDR3: CAWSRGGTGGPQPQHF
DNA: TGTGCCTGGTCGCGGGGGGGGACAGGGGGGCCTCAGCCCCAGCATTTT

D: NA
V: TRBV6-5
J: TRBJ1-1
size: many
length: 15
CDR3: CASSYSGTGVTEAFF
DNA: TGTGCCAGCAGTTACTCGGGTACTGGGGTCACTGAAGCTTTCTTT

D: NA
V: TRBV12-3/TRBV12-4
J: TRBJ2-5
size: many
length: 17
CDR3: CASSSGQAGSSMETQYF
DNA: NA

D: TRBD1
V: TRBV20-1
J: TRBJ1-5
size: many
length: 16
CDR3: CSAREWDRGHNQPQHF
DNA: TGCAGTGCTAGAGAGTGGGACAGAGGTCACAATCAGCCCCAGCATTTT

D: NA
V: TRBV30
J: TRBJ2-4
size: many
length: 22
CDR3: CAWEGGVKDREEILSVKNIQYF
DNA: TGTGCCTGGGAAGGGGGTGTGAAGGACAGAGAGGAGATATTGTCAGTCAAAAACATTCAGTACTTC

D: NA
V: TRBV12-3/TRBV12-4
J: TRBJ1-6
size: NA
length: 15
CDR3: CASSLARQGNSPLHF
DNA: TGTGCCAGCAGTTTAGCGCGGCAGGGAAATTCACCCCTCCACTTT

D: NA
V: TRBV15
J: TRBJ2-4
size: many
length: 15
CDR3: CATASLVGGKNIQYF
DNA: TGTGCCACCGCCTCTTTAGTGGGGGGTAAAAACATTCAGTACTTC

D: NA
V: TRBV6-4
J: TRBJ2-2
size: many
length: 13
CDR3: CASSEQDTGELFF
DNA: TGTGCCAGCAGCGAACAGGACACCGGGGAGCTGTTTTTT

D: NA
V: TRBV30
J: TRBJ1-2
size: NA
length: 13
CDR3: CAWSRRQEYGYTF
DNA: TGTGCCTGGAGCAGGCGGCAGGAATATGGCTACACCTTC

D: NA
V: TRBV29-1
J: TRBJ2-7
size: many
length: 13
CDR3: CSVVGGFSYEQYF
DNA: TGCAGCGTTGTTGGCGGATTCTCCTACGAGCAGTACTTC

D: NA
V: TRBV14
J: TRBJ1-1
size: many
length: 13
CDR3: CASSQVGGIEAFF
DNA: TGTGCCAGCAGCCAAGTCGGCGGGATTGAAGCTTTCTTT

D: TRBD1
V: TRBV29-1
J: TRBJ1-1
size: many
length: 11
CDR3: CSVRGWTEAFF
DNA: TGCAGCGTCAGGGGGTGGACTGAAGCTTTCTTT

D: TRBD2
V: TRBV6-2/TRBV6-3
J: TRBJ2-1
size: many
length: 14
CDR3: CASSYSSGANEQFF
DNA: TGTGCCAGCAGTTACTCTAGCGGGGCCAATGAGCAGTTCTTC

D: NA
V: TRBV6-2/TRBV6-3
J: TRBJ1-1
size: many
length: 14
CDR3: CASSSLLDRTEAFF
DNA: TGTGCCAGCAGTTCTTTACTGGACCGGACTGAAGCTTTCTTT

D: TRBD2
V: TRBV27
J: TRBJ2-7
size: NA
length: 15
CDR3: CASSLAGDSSYEQYF
DNA: TGTGCCAGCAGTTTAGCGGGGGATAGCTCCTACGAGCAGTACTTC

D: NA
V: TRBV20-1
J: TRBJ2-7
size: many
length: 14
CDR3: CSARGGAQSYEQYF
DNA: TGCAGTGCTAGAGGGGGGGCACAGTCCTACGAGCAGTACTTC

D: TRBD1
V: TRBV6-2/TRBV6-3
J: TRBJ1-5
size: many
length: 15
CDR3: CASSYVRGSGQPQHF
DNA: TGTGCCAGCAGTTACGTCAGGGGGTCCGGTCAGCCCCAGCATTTT

D: NA
V: TRBV20-1
J: TRBJ2-5
size: NA
length: 13
CDR3: CSASGPYQETQYF
DNA: TGCAGTGCTAGCGGGCCGTACCAAGAGACCCAGTACTTC

D: TRBD1
V: TRBV6-5
J: TRBJ1-5
size: many
length: 15
CDR3: CASSYTGQSIQPQHF
DNA: TGTGCCAGCAGTTACACGGGACAGAGTATTCAGCCCCAGCATTTT

D: TRBD2
V: TRBV20-1
J: TRBJ2-5
size: many
length: 17
CDR3: CSAAGLAGDWAEETQYF
DNA: TGCAGTGCGGCAGGGCTAGCGGGAGATTGGGCGGAGGAGACCCAGTACTTC

D: NA
V: TRBV5-1
J: TRBJ2-2
size: many
length: 15
CDR3: CASSLAQGWTGELFF
DNA: TGCGCCAGCAGCTTGGCACAGGGTTGGACCGGGGAGCTGTTTTTT

D: NA
V: TRBV29-1
J: TRBJ2-4
size: many
length: 8
CDR3: CTTGPKYF
DNA: TGCACGACGGGGCCTAAGTACTTC

D: NA
V: TRBV6-1
J: TRBJ2-7
size: many
length: 14
CDR3: CASSGAGASYEQYF
DNA: TGTGCCAGCAGTGGTGCAGGGGCCTCCTACGAGCAGTACTTC

D: TRBD1
V: TRBV28
J: TRBJ1-5
size: many
length: 18
CDR3: CDSSHGTAGLYSNQPQHF
DNA: TGTGACAGCAGTCACGGGACAGCGGGGCTTTATAGCAATCAGCCCCAGCATTTT

D: TRBD1
V: TRBV14
J: TRBJ2-7
size: few
length: 14
CDR3: CASSQGQGAGEQYF
DNA: TGTGCCAGCAGCCAGGGACAGGGTGCGGGAGAGCAGTACTTC

D: NA
V: TRBV2
J: TRBJ1-2
size: many
length: 13
CDR3: CASSVWDYYGYTF
DNA: TGTGCCAGCAGTGTTTGGGATTACTATGGCTACACCTTC

D: TRBD1
V: TRBV19
J: TRBJ1-3
size: many
length: 15
CDR3: CASKQTGAGEWTIYF
DNA: TGTGCCAGTAAACAGACAGGGGCCGGCGAGTGGACCATATATTTT

D: NA
V: TRBV28
J: TRBJ1-2
size: NA
length: 13
CDR3: CASSRSYRDGYTF
DNA: TGTGCCAGCAGTAGAAGCTACAGGGATGGCTACACCTTC

D: NA
V: TRBV9
J: TRBJ1-1
size: many
length: 15
CDR3: CASSVATGGNTEAFF
DNA: TGTGCCAGCAGCGTAGCTACCGGAGGGAACACTGAAGCTTTCTTT

D: NA
V: TRBV12-5
J: TRBJ2-5
size: many
length: 15
CDR3: CASGLGTGAKETQYF
DNA: TGTGCTAGTGGTTTGGGGACGGGGGCTAAAGAGACCCAGTACTTC

D: NA
V: TRBV28
J: TRBJ2-7
size: many
length: 15
CDR3: CASSLAGSGNVGQYF
DNA: TGTGCCAGCAGTTTAGCGGGGTCCGGCAATGTAGGGCAGTACTTC

D: NA
V: TRBV7-2
J: TRBJ2-5
size: many
length: 16
CDR3: CASSLGLWPGQETQYF
DNA: TGTGCCAGCAGTCTCGGGTTGTGGCCGGGGCAAGAGACCCAGTACTTC

D: TRBD2
V: TRBV6-5
J: TRBJ2-5
size: NA
length: 16
CDR3: CASSHGLAGDQETQYF
DNA: TGTGCCAGCAGTCACGGACTAGCGGGAGACCAAGAGACCCAGTACTTC

D: NA
V: TRBV6-2/TRBV6-3
J: TRBJ2-7
size: many
length: 13
CDR3: CASSPAASYEQYF
DNA: TGTGCCAGCAGTCCAGCGGCGTCCTACGAGCAGTACTTC